This T cell receptor (beta chain) was obtained from a study of T cells in Graves' hyperthyroidism and ophthalmopathy. Whole-study findings and limits: Most thyroid clonotypes expanded above 0.001 were also detected in blood.

Clinical symptoms, serum thyroxine and TRAb, thyroid ultrasound and orbital computed tomography together formed the diagnostic basis. Fresh peripheral blood, 7.5 to 10 ml of it, supplied the PBMCs. The investigators amplified TCR beta CDR3 regions from RNA transcripts. First-round RT-PCR targeting the TCR CDR3 was performed with the HTBI primer set. MiXCR, applied by TCRdb to the multiplex PCR reads, yields one record per CDR3 protein. The sample has approximately 640,000 distinct CDR3 sequences; roughly 16% are singletons. The CDR3 has 13 amino acids. Trimming left V 0 bases short and J 5 bases short, with 7 bases between. The germline CDR1 and CDR2 sequences are MGHRA and YSYEKL. Concerning this clonotype itself: What it recognizes is unknown.

This chain connects TRBV4-1 to TRBJ2-5; D is unresolved. This clonotype was obtained from a woman between 25 and 40 years old with Graves' hyperthyroidism. The specimen was blood. This chain's CDR3 is CASSQEHTETQYF. Here the CDR3 DNA reads TGCGCCAGCAGCCAAGAGCATACCGAGACCCAGTACTTC.